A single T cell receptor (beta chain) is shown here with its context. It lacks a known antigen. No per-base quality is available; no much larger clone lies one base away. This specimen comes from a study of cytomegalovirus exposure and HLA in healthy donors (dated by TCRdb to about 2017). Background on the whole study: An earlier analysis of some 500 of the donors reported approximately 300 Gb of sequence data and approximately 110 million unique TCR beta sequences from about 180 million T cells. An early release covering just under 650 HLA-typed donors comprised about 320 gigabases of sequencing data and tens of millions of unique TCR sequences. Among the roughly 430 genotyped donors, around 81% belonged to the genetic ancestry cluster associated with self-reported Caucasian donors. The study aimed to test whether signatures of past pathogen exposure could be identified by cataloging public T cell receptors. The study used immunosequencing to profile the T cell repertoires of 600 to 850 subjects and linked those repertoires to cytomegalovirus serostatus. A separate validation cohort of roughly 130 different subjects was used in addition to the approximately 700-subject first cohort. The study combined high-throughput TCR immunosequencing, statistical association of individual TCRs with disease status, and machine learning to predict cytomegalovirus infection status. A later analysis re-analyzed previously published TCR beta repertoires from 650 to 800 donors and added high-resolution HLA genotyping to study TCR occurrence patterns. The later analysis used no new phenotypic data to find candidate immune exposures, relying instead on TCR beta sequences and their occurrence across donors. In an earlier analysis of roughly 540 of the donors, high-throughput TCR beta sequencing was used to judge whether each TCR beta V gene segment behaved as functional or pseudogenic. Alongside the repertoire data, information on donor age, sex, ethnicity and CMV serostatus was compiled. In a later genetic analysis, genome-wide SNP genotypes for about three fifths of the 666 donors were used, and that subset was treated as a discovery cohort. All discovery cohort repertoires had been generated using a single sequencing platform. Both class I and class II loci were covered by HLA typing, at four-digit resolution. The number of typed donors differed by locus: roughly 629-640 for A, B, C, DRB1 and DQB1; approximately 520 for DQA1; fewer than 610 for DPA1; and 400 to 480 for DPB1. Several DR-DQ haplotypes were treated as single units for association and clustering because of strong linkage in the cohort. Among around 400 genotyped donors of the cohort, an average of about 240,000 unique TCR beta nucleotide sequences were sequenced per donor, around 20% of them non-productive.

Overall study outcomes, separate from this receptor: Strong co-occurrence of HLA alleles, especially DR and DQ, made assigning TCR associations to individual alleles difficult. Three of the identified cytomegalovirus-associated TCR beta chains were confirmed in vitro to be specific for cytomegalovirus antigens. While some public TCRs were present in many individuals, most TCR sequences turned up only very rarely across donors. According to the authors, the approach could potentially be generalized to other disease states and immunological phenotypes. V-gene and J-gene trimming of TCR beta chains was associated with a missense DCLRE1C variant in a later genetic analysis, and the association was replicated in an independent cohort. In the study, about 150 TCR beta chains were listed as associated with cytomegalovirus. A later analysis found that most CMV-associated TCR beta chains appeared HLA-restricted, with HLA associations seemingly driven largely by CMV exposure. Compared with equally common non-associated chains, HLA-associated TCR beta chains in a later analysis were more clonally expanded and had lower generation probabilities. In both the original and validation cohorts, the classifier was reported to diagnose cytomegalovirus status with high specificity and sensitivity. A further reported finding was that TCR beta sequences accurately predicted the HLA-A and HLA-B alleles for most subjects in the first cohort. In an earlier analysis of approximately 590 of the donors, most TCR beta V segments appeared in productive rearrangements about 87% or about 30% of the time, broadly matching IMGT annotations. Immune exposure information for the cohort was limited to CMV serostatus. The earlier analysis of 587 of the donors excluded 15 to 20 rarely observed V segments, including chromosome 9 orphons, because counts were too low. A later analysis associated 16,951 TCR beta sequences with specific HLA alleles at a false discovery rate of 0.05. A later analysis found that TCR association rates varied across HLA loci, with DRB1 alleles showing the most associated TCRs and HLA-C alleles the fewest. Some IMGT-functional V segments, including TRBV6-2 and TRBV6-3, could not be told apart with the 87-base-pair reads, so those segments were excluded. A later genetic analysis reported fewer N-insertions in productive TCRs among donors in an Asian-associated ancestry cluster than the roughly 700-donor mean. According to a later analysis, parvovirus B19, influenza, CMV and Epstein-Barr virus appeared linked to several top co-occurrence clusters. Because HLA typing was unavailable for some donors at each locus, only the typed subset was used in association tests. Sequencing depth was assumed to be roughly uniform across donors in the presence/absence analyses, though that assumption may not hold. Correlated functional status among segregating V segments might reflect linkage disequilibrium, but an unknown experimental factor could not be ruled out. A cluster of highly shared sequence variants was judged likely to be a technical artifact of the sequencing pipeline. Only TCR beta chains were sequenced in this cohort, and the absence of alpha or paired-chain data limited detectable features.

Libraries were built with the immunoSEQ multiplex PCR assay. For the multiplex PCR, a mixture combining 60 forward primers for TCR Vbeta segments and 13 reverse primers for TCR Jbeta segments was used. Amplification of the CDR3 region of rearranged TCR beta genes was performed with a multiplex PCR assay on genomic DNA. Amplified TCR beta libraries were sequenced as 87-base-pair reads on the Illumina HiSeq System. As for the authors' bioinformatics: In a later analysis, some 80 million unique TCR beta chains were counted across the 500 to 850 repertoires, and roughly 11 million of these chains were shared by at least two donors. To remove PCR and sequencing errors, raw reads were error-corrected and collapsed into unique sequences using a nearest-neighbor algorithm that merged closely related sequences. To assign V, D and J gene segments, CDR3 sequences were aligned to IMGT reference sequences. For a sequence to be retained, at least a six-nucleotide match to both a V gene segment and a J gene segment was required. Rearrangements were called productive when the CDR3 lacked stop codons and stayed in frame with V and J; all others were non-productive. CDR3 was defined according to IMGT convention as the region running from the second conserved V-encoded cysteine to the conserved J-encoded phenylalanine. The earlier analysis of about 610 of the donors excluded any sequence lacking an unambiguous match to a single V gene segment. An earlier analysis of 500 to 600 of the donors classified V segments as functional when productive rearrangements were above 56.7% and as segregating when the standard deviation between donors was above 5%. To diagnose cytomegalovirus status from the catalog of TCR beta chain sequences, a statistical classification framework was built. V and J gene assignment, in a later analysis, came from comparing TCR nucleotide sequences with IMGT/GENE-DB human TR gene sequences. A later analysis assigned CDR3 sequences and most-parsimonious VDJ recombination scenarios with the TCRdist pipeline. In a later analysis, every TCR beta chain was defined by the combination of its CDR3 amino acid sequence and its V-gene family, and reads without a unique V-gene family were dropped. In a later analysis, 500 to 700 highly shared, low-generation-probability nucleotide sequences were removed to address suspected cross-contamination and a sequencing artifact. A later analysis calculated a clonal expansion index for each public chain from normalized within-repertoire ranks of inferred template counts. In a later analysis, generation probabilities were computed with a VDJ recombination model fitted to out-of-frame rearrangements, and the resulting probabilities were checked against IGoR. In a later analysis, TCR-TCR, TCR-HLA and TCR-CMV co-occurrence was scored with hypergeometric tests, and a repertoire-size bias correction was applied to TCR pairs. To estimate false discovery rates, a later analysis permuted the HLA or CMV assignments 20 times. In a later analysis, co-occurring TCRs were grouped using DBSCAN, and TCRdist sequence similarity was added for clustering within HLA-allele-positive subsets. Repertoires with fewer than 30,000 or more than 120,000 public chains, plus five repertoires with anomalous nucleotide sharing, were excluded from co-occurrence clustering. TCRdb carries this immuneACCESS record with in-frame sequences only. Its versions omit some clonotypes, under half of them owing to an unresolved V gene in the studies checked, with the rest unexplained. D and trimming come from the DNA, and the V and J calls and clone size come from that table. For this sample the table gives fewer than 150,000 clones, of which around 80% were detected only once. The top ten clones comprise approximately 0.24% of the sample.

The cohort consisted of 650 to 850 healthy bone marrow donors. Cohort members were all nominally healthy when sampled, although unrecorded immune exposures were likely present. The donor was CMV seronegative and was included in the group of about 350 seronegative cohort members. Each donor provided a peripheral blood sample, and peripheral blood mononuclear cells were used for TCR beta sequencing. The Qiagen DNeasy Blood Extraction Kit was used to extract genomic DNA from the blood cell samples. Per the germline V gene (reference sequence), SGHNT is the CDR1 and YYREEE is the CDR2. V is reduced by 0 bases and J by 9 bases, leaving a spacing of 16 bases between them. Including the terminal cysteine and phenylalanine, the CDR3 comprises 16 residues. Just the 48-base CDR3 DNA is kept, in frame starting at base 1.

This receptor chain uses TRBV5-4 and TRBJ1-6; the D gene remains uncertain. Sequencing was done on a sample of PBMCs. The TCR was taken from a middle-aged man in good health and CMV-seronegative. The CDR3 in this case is CASSLEGGRSGSPLHF. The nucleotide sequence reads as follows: TGTGCCAGCAGCTTGGAGGGAGGTCGCAGCGGTTCACCCCTCCACTTT.